The 13 T cell receptor beta chains in this list originate from one sample, sequenced in a study of beta chain features in type 1 diabetes. Expressed TCRB transcripts were sequenced after all isolated RNA was converted to cDNA. Assay: immunoSEQ multiplex PCR; the TCRdb copy retains only in-frame clones and omits some. The sample holds some 250,000 clones; about 15% are singletons and the top ten take around 0.019%. Study observations and caveats: All four CD4+ subsets from Type 1 diabetes patients carried moderately but significantly shorter TCRB CDR3s.

These receptors are not linked to any known antigen. Sample: naive CD4+ T cells from blood. Receptor source: a man aged 30-40 years with type 1 diabetes.

Here the CDR3 DNA reads TGCAGCGTTACAGGGGGCGCGCAGGGGGATGAAAAACTGTTTTTT. Translating it yields CSVTGGAQGDEKLFF. The V call is TRBV29-1, the J call TRBJ1-4, with TRBD1 matching 9 bases. CDR3 length: 15 residues. Germline assignment: CDR1 SQVTM and CDR2 ANQGSEA. Trimming took 5 bases from V and 6 from J; bases not matched to a gene: 10.

The chain couples TRBV25-1 to TRBJ2-7, with a possible D match to TRBD2 (5 bases). Germline-derived CDR1 and CDR2 are MGHDK and SYGVNS. The CDR3 runs to 14 residues. Trimming removed 0 bases from V and 5 bases from J, with 11 bases in between. The CDR3 coding sequence is TGTGCCAGCAGTGAATACCTAGCTTCCCACGAGCAGTACTTC. It is translated as CASSEYLASHEQYF.

This sequence joins TRBV15 and TRBJ2-1; the match to TRBD2 covers 9 bases. The V gene end was trimmed by 0 bases and the J gene end by 5 bases; junction bases not matched to a gene: 11. The CDR3 covers 18 residues. Germline CDR1 reads LNHNV; CDR2 reads YYDKDF (reference sequence). The CDR3 region is CATSREGGSGRGNNEQFF. The CDR3 DNA reads as TGTGCCACCAGCAGAGAAGGTGGTAGCGGGAGAGGGAACAATGAGCAGTTCTTC.

The chain couples TRBV4-1 to TRBJ1-2; 7 bases are shared with TRBD1. The CDR3 extends over 16 amino acids. Germline-derived CDR1 and CDR2 are MGHRA and YSYEKL. After removal of 2 bases from V and 5 bases from J, the junction contained 11 bases not matched to a gene. This CDR3 reads CASSQSGQEVWYGYTF. The CDR3 nucleotides read TGCGCCAGCAGCCAATCAGGACAGGAGGTTTGGTATGGCTACACCTTC.

Concerning this clone itself: In the same sample, other DNA sequences code for this CDR3. The chain has TRBV2 and TRBJ1-1, with a tentative D call TRBD1 (6 bases). This CDR3 contains 11 residues. V was pared by 8 bases and J by 3 bases, with 7 bases between. Germline V gene lookup returns CDR1 SNHLY and CDR2 FYNNEI. In nucleotides, the CDR3 is TGTGCCAGCTCAGGGGACACTGAAGCTTTCTTT. It codes for CASSGDTEAFF.

This clone was seen only a few times. The chain carries TRBV5-1 and TRBJ2-3; D uncertain. Trimming took off 3 bases at V and 2 bases at J, with 10 bases between the two ends. The CDR3 spans 14 residues. Germline loops: CDR1 SGHRS, CDR2 YFSETQ. The DNA of the CDR3 is TGCGCCAGCAGCTCGACAAGATCCACAGATACGCAGTATTTT. Protein: CASSSTRSTDTQYF.

This clone was seen more than once but under ten times. The chain recombines TRBV30 with TRBJ1-3, with D possibly TRBD1 on 5 matching bases. Between the trimmed V and J ends, which lost 0 bases and 4 bases, there was a span of 19 bases. This CDR3 spans 17 amino acids. CDR1 and CDR2 (germline): GTSNPN, SVGIG (reference sequence). The DNA of the CDR3 is TGTGCCTGGAGTGTACTCGGGGGACCCGCATCCGGAAACACCATATATTTT. Its translation: CAWSVLGGPASGNTIYF. Full variable domain (rest looked up from reference TRBV30 and TRBJ1-3): SQTIHQWPATLVQPVGSPLSLECTVEGTSNPNLYWYRQAAGRGLQLLFYSVGIGQISSEVPQNLSASRPQDRQFILSSKKLLLSDSGFYLCAWSVLGGPASGNTIYFGEGSWLTVV.

This clone showed up just a few times. The sample has other DNA sequences that encode this CDR3 too. This chain links TRBV19 with TRBJ2-5; D gene uncertain. CDR1 LNHDA and CDR2 SQIVND come from the germline V gene (reference sequence). The CDR3 consists of 13 residues. Trimming shortened V by 6 bases and J by 1 base, and 9 bases separated the two germline ends. In nucleotides, the CDR3 is TGTGCCAGTAGCAGGCAGGTCCAAGAGACCCAGTACTTC. This translates into CASSRQVQETQYF. The full variable domain, completed using reference TRBV19 and TRBJ2-5, is DGGITQSPKYLFRKEGQNVTLSCEQNLNHDAMYWYRQDPGQGLRLIYYSQIVNDFQKGDIAEGYSVSREKKESFPLTVTSAQKNPTAFYLCASSRQVQETQYFGPGTRLLVL.

The sample holds a few counts of this clone. This chain connects TRBV4-1 to TRBJ2-5; 8 nucleotides line up with TRBD1. This CDR3 comprises 15 residues. V shed 4 bases and J 1 base; nucleotides not matched to a gene: 5. In germline, CDR1 is MGHRA, CDR2 YSYEKL. The CDR3 nucleotides are TGCGCCAGCAGCCTCTCCGGGACAGGCCAAGAGACCCAGTACTTC. It codes for CASSLSGTGQETQYF.

Only a few counts were recorded for this clone. The CDR3 is CASSPGSSGANVLTF. The CDR3 DNA reads TGTGCCAGCAGCCCGGGTAGCTCTGGGGCCAACGTCCTGACTTTC. This chain connects TRBV7-9 to TRBJ2-6, with D uncertain. V lost 5 bases and J 0 bases, leaving 8 bases between the germline ends. The length of the CDR3 is 15 residues. CDR1 is SEHNR and CDR2 is FQNEAQ in the germline V gene (reference sequence).

The chain uses TRBV20-1 and TRBJ1-1; TRBD1 aligns across 10 bases. Germline V gives CDR1 DFQATT, CDR2 SNEGSKA (reference sequence). V shed 5 bases and J 8 bases; nucleotides not matched to a gene: 2. The CDR3 spans 11 residues. In nucleotides, the CDR3 is TGCAGTGCTGTGGACAGGGGGGAAGCTTTCTTT. This gives the protein CSAVDRGEAFF.

V usage is TRBV2 and J usage is TRBJ2-1, with 14 bases lining up with TRBD2. Germline assignment: CDR1 SNHLY and CDR2 FYNNEI. This CDR3 has 14 amino acids. The V and J ends lost 6 bases and 10 bases, in that order; junction bases with no gene match: 5. The CDR3 reads CASRGLAGVKEQFF. The CDR3 DNA sequence: TGTGCCAGCAGGGGACTAGCGGGGGTTAAGGAGCAGTTCTTC. The full variable domain, rest sourced from reference TRBV2 and TRBJ2-1, is EPEVTQTPSHQVTQMGQEVILRCVPISNHLYFYWYRQILGQKVEFLVSFYNNEISEKSEIFDDQFSVERPDGSNFTLKIRSTKLEDSAMYFCASRGLAGVKEQFFGPGTRLTVL.

This clone was recorded a few times. The chain links TRBV2 to TRBJ2-7; TRBD2 might be the D (6 bases). Looked up from germline, CDR1 is SNHLY and CDR2 is FYNNEI. The ends were cut back, 6 bases at V and 3 bases at J, with 9 bases in the middle. The CDR3 has 12 residues. CDR3 residues: CASSYSGYEQYF. CDR3 DNA: TGTGCCAGCAGCTATAGCGGCTACGAGCAGTACTTC. Variable domain in full (rest from reference TRBV2 and TRBJ2-7): EPEVTQTPSHQVTQMGQEVILRCVPISNHLYFYWYRQILGQKVEFLVSFYNNEISEKSEIFDDQFSVERPDGSNFTLKIRSTKLEDSAMYFCASSYSGYEQYFGPGTRLTVT.